This passage covers 11 T cell receptor beta chains from one sample sequenced in a study of blood T cell repertoires in COVID-19. Profiled with immunoSEQ multiplex PCR; TCRdb holds only in-frame clones, not every one. The repertoire has about 220,000 clones, more than 75% of them found once; the top ten carry 2.9%. Source material: peripheral blood. These receptor sequences come from a man aged 50 or older who had recovered from COVID-19.

The chain combines TRBV28 with TRBJ1-2, with 9 bases lining up with TRBD1. CDR1 and CDR2 from the germline V gene are MDHEN and SYDVKM. The V and J ends lost 6 bases and 7 bases, in that order; junction bases with no gene match: 12. CDR3 length: 15 amino acids. CDR3 region: CASRLPGQGSAGYTF. The CDR3 DNA reads as TGTGCCAGCAGGTTACCGGGACAGGGTTCGGCTGGCTACACCTTC.

V and J are TRBV19 and TRBJ2-7; TRBD2 might be the D (5 bases). This CDR3 has 13 residues. V lost 7 bases, J lost 3 bases, and 13 bases lay in between. In germline, CDR1 is LNHDA, CDR2 SQIVND (reference sequence). The CDR3 nucleotides are TGTGCCAGTAACGCGGAGGAATTCTACGAGCAGTACTTC. It codes for CASNAEEFYEQYF.

The J gene is TRBJ2-1, the V gene TRBV12-3 or TRBV12-4, with D hard to call. This CDR3 has 13 residues. V lost 5 bases and J lost 4, with 9 bases in between. The CDR3 loop reads CASSPWAYNEQFF. CDR3 bases: TGTGCCAGCAGTCCTTGGGCTTACAATGAGCAGTTCTTC.

The chain joins TRBV5-5 to TRBJ2-7; 12 nucleotides line up with TRBD2. The germline V gene has CDR1 SGHKS and CDR2 YYEKEE (reference sequence). CDR3 size: 14 residues. With V trimmed by 3 bases and J by 7 bases, 5 bases remained unmatched. DNA for the CDR3: TGTGCCAGCAGCTCGGGACTAGCGGGTGTTGAGCAGTACTTC. Its protein product is CASSSGLAGVEQYF.

There are a few counts of this clone. The chain combines TRBV18 with TRBJ2-7; 9 bases match TRBD1. The CDR3 has 15 residues. V was clipped by 3 bases and J by 5 bases; unmatched bases: 8. Germline CDR1 is KGHSH and CDR2 is LQKENI. The CDR3: CASSPGTGLDNEQYF. CDR3 bases: TGTGCCAGCTCACCCGGGACAGGGCTTGATAACGAGCAGTACTTC.

The chain has TRBV28 and TRBJ1-5; D may be TRBD1 (6 bases). The V end lost 5 bases, the J end lost 7 bases, and 12 bases lay between the germline ends. The CDR3 extends over 13 amino acids. The germline V gene has CDR1 MDHEN and CDR2 SYDVKM. Here the CDR3 reads CASSGQILQPQHF. Here the CDR3 DNA reads TGTGCCAGCAGTGGACAGATTCTCCAGCCCCAGCATTTT.

The chain carries TRBV27 and TRBJ1-6; TRBD1 aligns across 9 bases. This CDR3 has 15 residues. Germline V lookup: CDR1 MNHEY, CDR2 SMNVEV (reference sequence). The ends lost 5 bases at V and 7 bases at J; junction bases unmatched: 6. CDR3 loop: CASSSAGQGNSPLHF. The CDR3, as DNA: TGTGCCAGCAGTAGCGCCGGACAGGGGAATTCACCCCTCCACTTT.

This chain connects TRBV3-1 (or the pseudogene TRBV3-2) to TRBJ1-6; D possibly corresponds to TRBD1 (6 bases). The CDR3 has 16 residues. The V gene lost 8 bases and the J gene lost 0 bases, with 14 bases spanning the gap. From germline, CDR1 is LGHDT and CDR2 YNNKEL (reference sequence). The CDR3 here is CASGQGWSSYNSPLHF. CDR3 nucleotides: TGTGCCAGCGGGCAGGGGTGGAGCTCCTATAATTCACCCCTCCACTTT.

The chain has TRBV11-3 and TRBJ1-5; the match to TRBD1 covers 7 bases. Germline loops: CDR1 SGHNT, CDR2 YENEEA. The CDR3 spans 17 residues. V trimming: 4 bases; J trimming: 3 bases; junction bases outside the gene matches: 12. This CDR3 reads CASSYFLGGQYNQPQHF. DNA of the CDR3: TGTGCCAGCAGCTACTTTTTAGGGGGACAGTACAATCAGCCCCAGCATTTT.

The rearrangement uses TRBV28 and TRBJ1-1; D gene uncertain. The V and J ends lost 6 bases and 1 base respectively, with 9 bases between them. Germline assignment: CDR1 MDHEN and CDR2 SYDVKM. CDR3 length equals 13 residues. The CDR3 loop is CASRGPANTEAFF. The DNA for the CDR3 is TGTGCCAGCAGGGGCCCCGCGAACACTGAAGCTTTCTTT.

The J gene is TRBJ2-7, the V gene TRBV6-1; D call uncertain. The V end lost 1 base, the J end lost 2 bases, and 18 bases lay between the germline ends. The CDR3 contains 17 residues. From germline, CDR1 is MNHNS and CDR2 SASEGT. Here the CDR3 reads CASSEGLLLEDPYEQYF. In DNA form, the CDR3 reads TGTGCCAGCAGTGAAGGACTCCTTCTAGAGGATCCCTACGAGCAGTACTTC.